The 25 T cell receptor beta chains below were found in one sample sequenced in a study of OX40 agonist ivuxolimab in advanced cancers. Produced via immunoSEQ multiplex PCR; TCRdb's table is partial and in-frame only. The sample holds 50,000 to 55,000 clones, 80% to 90% seen once. Sequencing was performed on CD4+ or CD8+ T cells sorted from blood, taken in a trial of the OX40 agonist ivuxolimab. The receptors here all came from an adult with an advanced solid tumor such as melanoma, head and neck, liver or kidney cancer.

In its sample, this clone was seen once. This chain joins TRBV2 and TRBJ2-5; D not certain. The ends were cut back, 3 bases at V and 5 bases at J, with 7 bases in the middle. The CDR3 is 12 residues long. Germline V gene lookup returns CDR1 SNHLY and CDR2 FYNNEI. CDR3 residues: CASSDVDETQYF. CDR3 in DNA: TGTGCCAGCAGTGATGTCGACGAGACCCAGTACTTC.

J is TRBJ2-2 and V is TRBV10-1; TRBD2 matches at 8 bases. This CDR3 is 13 amino acids long. Germline V gives CDR1 WNHNN, CDR2 SYGVQD (reference sequence). The ends lost 5 bases at V and 8 bases at J; junction bases unmatched: 4. The CDR3 region is CASSMTSVGELFF. The CDR3 DNA reads TGCGCCAGCAGTATGACTAGCGTTGGGGAGCTGTTTTTT.

J is TRBJ2-5 and V is TRBV5-4, with D unclear. The V end lost 2 bases, the J end lost 5 bases, and 10 bases lay between the germline ends. This CDR3 is 13 amino acids long. The germline CDR1 and CDR2 sequences are SGHNT and YYREEE (reference sequence). The chain's CDR3 is CASSLNILETQYF. CDR3 in DNA: TGTGCCAGCAGCTTAAATATCTTGGAGACCCAGTACTTC. The complete variable domain, with remaining parts taken from reference TRBV5-4 and TRBJ2-5, reads ETGVTQSPTHLIKTRGQQVTLRCSSQSGHNTVSWYQQALGQGPQFIFQYYREEENGRGNFPPRFSGLQFPNYSSELNVNALELDDSALYLCASSLNILETQYFGPGTRLLVL.

This clone showed up just once. J is TRBJ1-1 and V is TRBV2, with 9 bases that match TRBD1. Germline V gives CDR1 SNHLY, CDR2 FYNNEI. The CDR3 has 14 amino acids. The trim removed 7 bases at V and 2 bases at J, leaving 5 bases unmatched. This CDR3 is CASTVQGANTEAFF. CDR3 coding DNA: TGTGCCAGCACCGTACAGGGGGCAAACACTGAAGCTTTCTTT.

V gene TRBV19 combines with J gene TRBJ1-5; 11 bases agree with TRBD1. J was trimmed by 2 bases and V by 6 bases; bases with no gene match: 9. Germline CDR1 reads LNHDA; CDR2 reads SQIVND (reference sequence). CDR3 length equals 17 residues. The CDR3 DNA sequence: TGTGCCAGTAGCTGGGACAGGGGGGAGAGCGGCAATCAGCCCCAGCATTTT. Amino acids: CASSWDRGESGNQPQHF.

This chain uses TRBV2 with TRBJ2-5; D gene ambiguous. Trimming shortened V by 6 bases and J by 3 bases, and 14 bases separated the two germline ends. Germline V CDR1 and CDR2: SNHLY, FYNNEI. The CDR3 consists of 14 residues. CDR3 sequence reads: CASSSRVWEETQYF. The CDR3 nucleotides read TGTGCCAGCAGCTCCCGGGTTTGGGAAGAGACCCAGTACTTC.

The V gene is TRBV7-6, the J gene TRBJ2-5; 8 nucleotides align to TRBD2. Losses at the gene ends were 2 bases for V and 5 bases for J; bases not matched to a gene: 16. CDR1 and CDR2 from the germline V gene are SGHVS and FNYEAQ. This CDR3 comprises 18 residues. CDR3 DNA: TGTGCCAGCAGCTTAACGCCGGGGGGAGCGGGAGCGGGGGAGACCCAGTACTTC. As protein: CASSLTPGGAGAGETQYF.

V usage is TRBV6-1 and J usage is TRBJ1-4; TRBD1 might be the D (5 bases). Germline V CDR1 and CDR2: MNHNS, SASEGT. The CDR3 is 13 amino acids. V lost 7 bases, J lost 4 bases, and 10 bases lay in between. The CDR3 nucleotides are TGTGCCAGCACCTGGGGGGGTAATGAAAAACTGTTTTTT. Its translation is CASTWGGNEKLFF.

The sample holds one count of this clone. The V call is TRBV2, the J call TRBJ2-1; 9 nucleotides agree with TRBD1. The V and J ends lost 5 bases and 0 bases, in that order; junction bases with no gene match: 2. Germline V gene data show CDR1 as SNHLY and CDR2 as FYNNEI. This CDR3 has 15 residues. The CDR3 region has the DNA TGTGCCAGCAGTCAGGACAGGGGCTCCTACAATGAGCAGTTCTTC. Its protein product is CASSQDRGSYNEQFF.

The chain recombines TRBV21-1 with TRBJ2-1; the tabulated D call, TRBD1, remains unverified against the DNA. TRBV21-1 has pseudogene status. This CDR3 is 15 amino acids long. CDR3 bases: TGTGCCAGCAGCAAGGCCCGGCAGGGGCACAATGAGCAGTTCTTC. Amino acids: CASSKARQGHNEQFF.

This clone was counted a single time. The chain uses TRBV19 and TRBJ2-5, with 14 nucleotides matching TRBD2. This CDR3 contains 16 residues. V lost 4 bases, J lost 2 bases, and 3 bases stayed unmatched. Per germline, CDR1 LNHDA and CDR2 SQIVND (reference sequence). CDR3 sequence reads: CASSTWTSGGQETQYF. In nucleotides, the CDR3 is TGTGCCAGTAGTACCTGGACTAGCGGGGGGCAAGAGACCCAGTACTTC.

This rearrangement joins TRBV2 to TRBJ2-7, with D hard to call. The CDR3 consists of 11 residues. V was shortened by 6 bases and J by 5 bases, with 8 bases between the two germline ends. Looked up from germline, CDR1 is SNHLY and CDR2 is FYNNEI. CDR3 residues: CASSANHEQYF. For the CDR3, the DNA is TGTGCCAGCAGCGCGAACCACGAGCAGTACTTC.

This chain joins TRBV6-5 and TRBJ1-5; 7 bases are shared with TRBD1. Germline-derived CDR1 and CDR2 are MNHEY and SVGAGI. The CDR3 is made up of 14 amino acids. Losses at the gene ends were 2 bases for V and 3 bases for J; bases not matched to a gene: 1. The CDR3 region has the DNA TGTGCCAGCAGTTACGACAGGGCCAATCAGCCCCAGCATTTT. This codes for CASSYDRANQPQHF.

The V and J genes are TRBV7-9 and TRBJ2-2, with no clear D. CDR1 is SEHNR, CDR2 FQNEAQ, per germline (reference sequence). The CDR3 spans 13 residues. V was shortened by 3 bases and J by 6 bases, with 8 bases between the two germline ends. CDR3 amino acids: CASSLAAAGELFF. In nucleotides, the CDR3 is TGTGCCAGCAGCTTGGCGGCAGCCGGGGAGCTGTTTTTT.

The chain combines TRBV13 with TRBJ2-7; D call uncertain. The CDR3 consists of 13 residues. Germline CDR1 reads PRHDT; CDR2 reads FYEKMQ (reference sequence). The V gene lost 5 bases and the J gene lost 3 bases, with 11 bases spanning the gap. The CDR3 protein is CASSLRPNYEQYF. The CDR3 coding sequence is TGTGCCAGCAGCCTACGACCTAACTACGAGCAGTACTTC. Variable domain in full (rest from reference TRBV13 and TRBJ2-7): AAGVIQSPRHLIKEKRETATLKCYPIPRHDTVYWYQQGPGQDPQFLISFYEKMQSDKGSIPDRFSAQQFSDYHSELNMSSLELGDSALYFCASSLRPNYEQYFGPGTRLTVT.

For this clone: One junction end does not reproduce the germline sequence, and a read error may be involved. The rearrangement joins TRBV11-2 to TRBJ1-1, with 8 bases matching TRBD1. The CDR3 is 13 amino acids. The germline V gene has CDR1 SGHAT and CDR2 FQNNGV. CDR3 region: CASSFSQGAEAFF. CDR3 sequence (DNA): TGTGCCAGCAGCTTTTCCCAGGGGGCTGAGGCTTTCTTT.

The V and J genes are TRBV6-8 and TRBJ1-5; TRBD1 agrees at 11 bases. The CDR3 sequence is 18 residues long. The junction had 11 bases not matched to a gene; V was cut back by 7 bases and J by 0 bases. Germline assignment: CDR1 MNHGY and CDR2 SAAAGT. CDR3 residues: CASTDSGTGGNSNQPQHF. The CDR3, as DNA: TGTGCCAGCACTGATAGCGGGACAGGGGGAAATAGCAATCAGCCCCAGCATTTT.

V usage is TRBV29-1 and J usage is TRBJ1-1; no definite D call. The CDR3 consists of 13 residues. CDR1 SQVTM and CDR2 ANQGSEA come from the germline V gene. Trimming left V 0 bases short and J 7 bases short, with 12 bases between. The CDR3 is CSVEDVQISEAFF. The CDR3 DNA reads as TGCAGCGTTGAAGATGTCCAGATCAGTGAAGCTTTCTTT.

The rearrangement joins TRBV7-2 to TRBJ1-2; no definite D call. CDR3 length: 14 amino acids. V dropped 4 bases and J dropped 6 bases, with 15 bases sitting between them. CDR1 and CDR2 from the germline V gene are SGHTA and FQGNSA. The CDR3 nucleotides are TGTGCCAGCAGCTCCCTCGGAGGGATCGATGGCTACACCTTC. Its protein is CASSSLGGIDGYTF.

The chain links TRBV7-2 to TRBJ2-3; 7 bases are shared with TRBD2. This CDR3 is 17 amino acids long. The germline gives CDR1 SGHTA, CDR2 FQGNSA. Losses at the gene ends were 2 bases for V and 0 bases for J; bases not matched to a gene: 8. The CDR3 sequence is CASSLSGIGGSTDTQYF. In DNA form, the CDR3 reads TGTGCCAGCAGCTTAAGCGGGATTGGCGGAAGCACAGATACGCAGTATTTT.

The gene calls are TRBV28 and TRBJ1-2; the D is unclear. V gave up 1 base and J gave up 4 bases, with 10 bases separating them. The CDR3 has 14 amino acids. The V gene's germline CDR1 is MDHEN and CDR2 SYDVKM. The CDR3 loop is CASSLSESLYGYTF. Written as DNA, the CDR3 is TGTGCCAGCAGTTTATCTGAGTCACTCTATGGCTACACCTTC.

This chain links TRBV2 with TRBJ2-5; D not resolved. V lost 7 bases to trimming and J lost 1 base, with 7 bases between them. CDR1 is SNHLY and CDR2 is FYNNEI in the germline V gene. CDR3 length: 12 residues. The CDR3 reads CASMVSQETQYF. The CDR3 DNA reads as TGTGCCAGCATGGTCAGCCAAGAGACCCAGTACTTC.

The chain joins TRBV7-9 to TRBJ1-5; TRBD1 is a possible D gene (5 bases). CDR3 length equals 14 residues. Trimming stripped 5 bases from V and 2 bases from J, with 10 bases between. Germline loops: CDR1 SEHNR, CDR2 FQNEAQ (reference sequence). The chain's CDR3 is CASSTQGGNQPQHF. DNA of the CDR3: TGTGCCAGCAGCACCCAGGGCGGCAATCAGCCCCAGCATTTT.

The chain is built from TRBV7-9 and TRBJ1-2; TRBD1 might be the D (6 bases). Germline loops: CDR1 SEHNR, CDR2 FQNEAQ (reference sequence). With 5 bases removed from V and 3 bases from J, the gap between germline ends came to 13 bases. The CDR3 is 14 amino acids. CDR3: CASSRTDTYYGYTF. CDR3 nucleotide sequence: TGTGCCAGCAGCCGGACAGACACATACTATGGCTACACCTTC. Complete variable domain (other parts from reference TRBV7-9 and TRBJ1-2): DTGVSQNPRHKITKRGQNVTFRCDPISEHNRLYWYRQTLGQGPEFLTYFQNEAQLEKSRLLSDRFSAERPKGSFSTLEIQRTEQGDSAMYLCASSRTDTYYGYTFGSGTRLTVV.

V gene TRBV5-1 combines with J gene TRBJ2-1; D call uncertain. V lost 3 bases and J 3 bases, leaving 7 bases between the germline ends. Germline V lookup: CDR1 SGHRS, CDR2 YFSETQ. The CDR3 has 13 amino acids. CDR3 DNA sequence: TGCGCCAGCAGCTCCGACGGCTACAATGAGCAGTTCTTC. It translates to CASSSDGYNEQFF.